What follows is one T cell receptor (beta chain) and its context. This specimen belongs to a study of T-cell memory formation after mild COVID-19. TCRdb fed the 5' RACE reads into MiXCR, producing one record per CDR3 protein. The sample has approximately 270,000 distinct CDR3 sequences; about 16% are singletons. The sample comprised PBMCs or a T cell subset sorted from them (not recorded which). The source is a man younger than 30 who had mild COVID-19 (a few samples of this study predate the infection). Cell type and time point are not known.

The CDR3 region has the DNA TGTGCCAGCAGTTTAACGGGCAGCCCCTACGAGCAGTACTTC. Encoded protein: CASSLTGSPYEQYF. V usage is TRBV12-3 or TRBV12-4 and J usage is TRBJ2-7; D ambiguous. Deletions cut 2 bases from V and 2 bases from J, with 10 bases between. The CDR3 has 14 residues.